The rows below give T cell receptor beta chains drawn from one sample of a study of OX40 agonist ivuxolimab in advanced cancers. Data came from immunoSEQ multiplex PCR; TCRdb stores just in-frame clones and leaves some out. The sample lists more than 11,000 clones, 76% occurring once. Sequenced material: CD4+ or CD8+ T cells sorted from blood, taken in a trial of the OX40 agonist ivuxolimab. Source of these receptors: an adult with an advanced solid tumor such as melanoma, head and neck, liver or kidney cancer. Each CDR3 is given with its conserved first and last residue. D genes are given only for firm matches. Only some rows state a clone size, as once, few, many or a class for expanded clones.

>TRBD1|TRBJ1-2|-|TRBV6-1
TGTGCCAGCAGTGAGGGGGGGACAGTCGGCTATGGCTACACCTTC
CASSEGGTVGYGYTF
>-|TRBJ2-7|-|TRBV14
TGTGCCAGCAGCCAAGATCTAAGGGACGGGGTTGGCGAGCAGTACTTC
CASSQDLRDGVGEQYF
>-|TRBJ1-1|once|TRBV27
TGTGCCAGCAGTTTTGGAAGGGACACTGAAGCTTTCTTT
CASSFGRDTEAFF
>-|TRBJ2-7|-|TRBV4-1
TGCGCCAGCAGCCAAGAAGGGGGGATAGGACCCCGCGAGCAGTACTTC
CASSQEGGIGPREQYF
>-|TRBJ2-5|once|TRBV10-3
TGTGCCATCAGCCTAGAACCCACTCTGTGGGAGACCCAGTACTTC
CAISLEPTLWETQYF
>TRBD2|TRBJ2-1|few|TRBV7-6
TGTGCCAGCAGCCCGAGCGGGGGGGCCGGCAATGAGCAGTTCTTC
CASSPSGGAGNEQFF
>-|TRBJ2-7|-|TRBV5-1
TGCGCCAGCAGCACCGGAGCTTACGAGCAGTACTTC
CASSTGAYEQYF
>-|TRBJ2-2|medium-sized|TRBV7-9
TGTGCCAGCAGCCCGGGGGCGGGCACCGGGGAGCTGTTTTTT
CASSPGAGTGELFF
>-|TRBJ2-5|-|TRBV5-4
TGTGCCAGCAGCTTGGTGGTAGGGAATCAAGAGACCCAGTACTTC
CASSLVVGNQETQYF
>-|TRBJ2-1|-|TRBV7-8
TGTGCCAGCAGCTTCGGGACCGCTTCCTACAATGAGCAGTTCTTC
CASSFGTASYNEQFF
>-|TRBJ1-5|-|TRBV27
TGTGCCAGCTGGGGGGGTGGGGGGCCCCAGCATTTT
CASWGGGGPQHF
>-|TRBJ2-7|-|TRBV9
TGTGCCAGCAGCGTACTGGACCGTCTGGACGGGGAGCAGTACTTC
CASSVLDRLDGEQYF
>-|TRBJ2-7|-|TRBV2
TGTGCCAGTCAAGTAGTACTGGAATACGAGCAGTACTTC
CASQVVLEYEQYF
>-|TRBJ2-7|-|TRBV7-9
TGTGCCAGCAGCTTAGTCGAGACCTACGAGCAGTACTTC
CASSLVETYEQYF
>TRBD2|TRBJ2-1|few|TRBV27
TGTGCCAGCAGACGATCCGGGACTAGCGGGGGGCTTTTGAATGAGCAGTTCTTC
CASRRSGTSGGLLNEQFF
>TRBD1|TRBJ1-1|-|TRBV5-4
TGTGCCAGCAGCCCAAGGACAGGGTGGAGGACTGAAGCTTTCTTT
CASSPRTGWRTEAFF
>TRBD2|TRBJ2-3|-|TRBV27
TGTGCCAGCAGTTTGCGGGGGGTCCCTAGCACAGATACGCAGTATTTT
CASSLRGVPSTDTQYF
>-|TRBJ1-1|-|TRBV2
TGTGCCATCTTCGTCACTGAAGCTTTCTTT
CAIFVTEAFF
>-|TRBJ2-5|-|TRBV7-2
TGTGCCAGCAGCCCGGGGGGCCGCACCGGAGAGACCCAGTACTTC
CASSPGGRTGETQYF